This TCR beta chain was sequenced for a study of T cells in Graves' hyperthyroidism and ophthalmopathy. Study observations and caveats: Patients with ophthalmopathy were separated from those with stable hyperthyroidism by a 13 V-J model.

TCR beta CDR3 sequences were amplified from RNA transcripts. Researchers ran a first-round RT-PCR on the TCR CDR3 using the HTBI primer set. TCRdb redid the calling of the multiplex PCR reads with MiXCR, one entry per CDR3 protein. The sample yields some 570,000 distinct CDR3 sequences, 11% to 15% seen once. The CDR3 consists of 15 residues. Trimming removed 1 base from V and 7 bases from J, with 19 bases in between. Germline CDR1 reads DFQATT; CDR2 reads SNEGSKA (reference sequence). Thyroid ultrasound and orbital computed tomography, with clinical symptoms and serum thyroxine and TRAb, informed diagnoses. Ten or more counts support this clonotype. Its antigen is unidentified.

The TCR sequence derives from a woman under 30 with Graves' ophthalmopathy. Sequencing was carried out using blood. The chain combines TRBV20-1 with TRBJ1-2, with D perhaps matching TRBD1 (6 bases). The CDR3, as DNA: TGCAGTGCTAGAGGGGGGGACACTGAGAGGGGTGGCTACACCTTC. Translating gives CSARGGDTERGGYTF.